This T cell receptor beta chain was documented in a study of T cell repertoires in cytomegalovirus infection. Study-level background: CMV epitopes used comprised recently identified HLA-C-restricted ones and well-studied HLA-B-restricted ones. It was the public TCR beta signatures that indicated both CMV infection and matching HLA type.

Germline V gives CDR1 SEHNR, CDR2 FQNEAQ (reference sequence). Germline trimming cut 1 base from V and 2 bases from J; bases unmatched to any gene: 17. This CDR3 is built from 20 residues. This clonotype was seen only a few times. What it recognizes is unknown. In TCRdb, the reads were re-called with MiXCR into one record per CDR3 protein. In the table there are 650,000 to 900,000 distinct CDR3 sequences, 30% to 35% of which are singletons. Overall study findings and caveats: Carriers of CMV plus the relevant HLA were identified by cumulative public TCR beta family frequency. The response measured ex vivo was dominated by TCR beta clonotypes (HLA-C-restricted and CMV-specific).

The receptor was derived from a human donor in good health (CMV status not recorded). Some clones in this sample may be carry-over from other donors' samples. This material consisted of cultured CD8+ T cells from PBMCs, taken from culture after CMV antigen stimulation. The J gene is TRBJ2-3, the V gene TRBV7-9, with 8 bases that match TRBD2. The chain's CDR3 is CASSLDRRGVRGGDTDTQYF. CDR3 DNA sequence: TGTGCCAGCAGCTTAGATCGTCGCGGTGTTCGGGGGGGTGACACAGATACGCAGTATTTT.